The T cell receptor beta chain under discussion was sequenced for a study of blood T cell repertoires in COVID-19. Study as a whole: Sites across the United States, Italy and Spain contributed samples from acute and convalescent COVID-19. In each case, the material was cDNA or gDNA derived from T cells, B-cell-depleted T cells, or PBMCs.

Per the original data handling: Reference gene primer amplification gave estimated nucleated cell counts. Some clones are missing from TCRdb's copy, which holds only in-frame ones; the method was immunoSEQ multiplex PCR. That table supplies the V and J calls and clone size; D and trimming were determined from the DNA. The data hold fewer than 80,000 clones, with more than 75% observed a single time. Trimming removed 3 bases from V and 1 base from J; junction bases left unmatched: 1. The V gene's germline CDR1 is SGHAT and CDR2 FQNNGV. This CDR3 has 15 amino acids. This receptor was identified in a woman of 80 years or more with active or convalescent COVID-19. This chain links TRBV11-2 with TRBJ2-3; 10 positions match TRBD1. The sequenced sample was peripheral blood. The DNA of the CDR3 is TGTGCCAGCAGCTTCGGGACAGGGGGCACAGATACGCAGTATTTT. Amino acids: CASSFGTGGTDTQYF.